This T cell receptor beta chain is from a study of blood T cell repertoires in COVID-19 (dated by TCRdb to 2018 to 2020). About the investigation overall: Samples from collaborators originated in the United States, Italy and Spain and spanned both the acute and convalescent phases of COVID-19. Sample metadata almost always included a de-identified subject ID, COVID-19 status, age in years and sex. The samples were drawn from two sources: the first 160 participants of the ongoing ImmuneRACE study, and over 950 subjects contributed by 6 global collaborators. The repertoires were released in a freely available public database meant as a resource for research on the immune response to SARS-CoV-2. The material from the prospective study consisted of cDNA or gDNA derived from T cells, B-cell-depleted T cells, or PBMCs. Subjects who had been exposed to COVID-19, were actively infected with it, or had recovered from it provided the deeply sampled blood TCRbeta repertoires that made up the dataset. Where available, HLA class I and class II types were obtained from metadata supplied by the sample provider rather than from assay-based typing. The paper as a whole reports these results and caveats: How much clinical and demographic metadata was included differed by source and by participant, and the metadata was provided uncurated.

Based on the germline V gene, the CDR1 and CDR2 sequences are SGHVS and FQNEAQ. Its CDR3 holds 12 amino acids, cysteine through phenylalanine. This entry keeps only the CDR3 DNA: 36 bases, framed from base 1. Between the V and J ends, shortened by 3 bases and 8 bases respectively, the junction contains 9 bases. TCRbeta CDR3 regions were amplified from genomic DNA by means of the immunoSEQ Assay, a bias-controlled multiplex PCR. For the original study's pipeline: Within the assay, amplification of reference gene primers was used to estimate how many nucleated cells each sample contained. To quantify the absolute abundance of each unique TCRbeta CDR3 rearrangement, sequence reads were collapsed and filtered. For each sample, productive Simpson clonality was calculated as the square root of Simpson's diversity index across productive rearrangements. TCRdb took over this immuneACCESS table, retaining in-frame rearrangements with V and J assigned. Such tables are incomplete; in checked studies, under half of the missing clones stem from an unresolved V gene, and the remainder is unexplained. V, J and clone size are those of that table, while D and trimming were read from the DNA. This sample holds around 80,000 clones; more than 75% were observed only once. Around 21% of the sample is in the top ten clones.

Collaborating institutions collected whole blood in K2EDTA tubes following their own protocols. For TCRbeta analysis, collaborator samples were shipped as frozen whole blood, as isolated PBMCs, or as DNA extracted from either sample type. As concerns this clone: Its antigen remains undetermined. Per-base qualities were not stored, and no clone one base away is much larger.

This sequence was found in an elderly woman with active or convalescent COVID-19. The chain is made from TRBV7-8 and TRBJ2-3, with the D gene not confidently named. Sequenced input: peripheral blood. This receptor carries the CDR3 CASSFGASTQYF. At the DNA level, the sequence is TGTGCCAGCAGCTTTGGAGCGAGTACGCAGTATTTT.